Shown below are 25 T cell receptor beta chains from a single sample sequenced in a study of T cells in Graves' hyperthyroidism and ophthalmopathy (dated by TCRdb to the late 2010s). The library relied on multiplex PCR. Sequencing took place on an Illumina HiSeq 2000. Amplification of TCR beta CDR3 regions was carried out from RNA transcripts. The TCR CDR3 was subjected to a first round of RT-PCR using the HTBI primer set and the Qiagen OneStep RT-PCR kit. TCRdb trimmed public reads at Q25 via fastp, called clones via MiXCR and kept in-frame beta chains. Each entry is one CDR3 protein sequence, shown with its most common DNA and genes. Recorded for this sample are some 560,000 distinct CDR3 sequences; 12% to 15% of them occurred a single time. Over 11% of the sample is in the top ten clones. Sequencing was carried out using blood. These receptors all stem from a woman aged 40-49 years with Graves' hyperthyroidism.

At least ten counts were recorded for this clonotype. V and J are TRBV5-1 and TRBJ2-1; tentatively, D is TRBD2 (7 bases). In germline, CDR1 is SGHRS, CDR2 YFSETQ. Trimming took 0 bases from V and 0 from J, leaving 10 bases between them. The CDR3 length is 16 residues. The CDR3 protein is CASSLEGGRSYNEQFF. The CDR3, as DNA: TGCGCCAGCAGCTTGGAGGGGGGGCGCTCCTACAATGAGCAGTTCTTC.

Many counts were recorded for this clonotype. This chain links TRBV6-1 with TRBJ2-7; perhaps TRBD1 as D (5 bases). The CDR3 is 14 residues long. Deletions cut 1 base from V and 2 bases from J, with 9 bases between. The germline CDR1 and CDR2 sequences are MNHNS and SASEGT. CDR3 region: CASSEVGETYEQYF. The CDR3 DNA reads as TGTGCCAGCAGTGAAGTAGGGGAAACCTACGAGCAGTACTTC.

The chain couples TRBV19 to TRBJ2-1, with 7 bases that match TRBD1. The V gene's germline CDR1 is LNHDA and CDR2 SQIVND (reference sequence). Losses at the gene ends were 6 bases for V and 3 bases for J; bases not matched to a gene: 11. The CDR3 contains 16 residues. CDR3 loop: CASRDRTGGSYNEQFF. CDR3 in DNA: TGTGCCAGTAGGGACAGGACGGGCGGTAGCTACAATGAGCAGTTCTTC.

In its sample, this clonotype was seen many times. The CDR3 DNA follows: TGTGCCAGCCGCTGGACTGTGGGAGAGACCCAGTACTTC. Amino acids: CASRWTVGETQYF. V usage is TRBV2 and J usage is TRBJ2-5; a possible D gene is TRBD2 (5 bases). Germline loops: CDR1 SNHLY, CDR2 FYNNEI. V lost 8 bases, J lost 4 bases, and 14 bases lay in between. The CDR3 consists of 13 residues.

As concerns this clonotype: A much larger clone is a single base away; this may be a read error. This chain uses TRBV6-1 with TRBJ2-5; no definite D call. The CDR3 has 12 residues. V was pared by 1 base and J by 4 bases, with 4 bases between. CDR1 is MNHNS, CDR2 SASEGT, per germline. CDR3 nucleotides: TGTGCCAGCAGTGAAGGGAGAGAGACCCAGTACTTC. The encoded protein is CASSEGRETQYF.

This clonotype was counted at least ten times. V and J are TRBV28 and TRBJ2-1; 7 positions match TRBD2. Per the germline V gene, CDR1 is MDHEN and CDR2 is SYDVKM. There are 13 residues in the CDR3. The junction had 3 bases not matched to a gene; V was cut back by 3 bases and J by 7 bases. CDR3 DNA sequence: TGTGCCAGCAGTTTTGGGAGGGGTAATGAGCAGTTCTTC. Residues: CASSFGRGNEQFF.

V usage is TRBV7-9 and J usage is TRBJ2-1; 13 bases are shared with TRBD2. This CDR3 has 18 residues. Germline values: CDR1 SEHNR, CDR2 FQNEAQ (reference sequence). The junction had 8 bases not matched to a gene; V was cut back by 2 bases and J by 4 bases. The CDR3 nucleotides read TGTGCCAGCAGCTTATTACTAGCGGGAGGGCCGTTATACAATGAGCAGTTCTTC. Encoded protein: CASSLLLAGGPLYNEQFF.

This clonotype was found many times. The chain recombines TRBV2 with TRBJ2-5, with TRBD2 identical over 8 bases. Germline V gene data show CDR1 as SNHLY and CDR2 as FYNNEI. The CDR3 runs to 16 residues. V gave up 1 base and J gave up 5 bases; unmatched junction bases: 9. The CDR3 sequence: CASSEGGGRSVETQYF. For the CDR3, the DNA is TGTGCCAGCAGTGAAGGGGGCGGGAGGTCGGTGGAGACCCAGTACTTC. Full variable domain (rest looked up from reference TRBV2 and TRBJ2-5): EPEVTQTPSHQVTQMGQEVILRCVPISNHLYFYWYRQILGQKVEFLVSFYNNEISEKSEIFDDQFSVERPDGSNFTLKIRSTKLEDSAMYFCASSEGGGRSVETQYFGPGTRLLVL.

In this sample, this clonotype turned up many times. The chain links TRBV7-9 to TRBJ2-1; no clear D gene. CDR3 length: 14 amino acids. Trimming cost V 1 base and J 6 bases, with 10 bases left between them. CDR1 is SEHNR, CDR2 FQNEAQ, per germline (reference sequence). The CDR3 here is CASSLEDLSNEQFF. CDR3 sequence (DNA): TGTGCCAGCAGCTTAGAAGATCTTTCCAATGAGCAGTTCTTC. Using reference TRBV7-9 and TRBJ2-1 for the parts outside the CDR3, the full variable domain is DTGVSQNPRHKITKRGQNVTFRCDPISEHNRLYWYRQTLGQGPEFLTYFQNEAQLEKSRLLSDRFSAERPKGSFSTLEIQRTEQGDSAMYLCASSLEDLSNEQFFGPGTRLTVL.

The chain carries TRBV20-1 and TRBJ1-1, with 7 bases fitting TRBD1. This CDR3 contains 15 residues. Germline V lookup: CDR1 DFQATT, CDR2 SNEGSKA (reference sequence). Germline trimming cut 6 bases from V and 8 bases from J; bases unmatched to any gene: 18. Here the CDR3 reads CSAGGSGTAIKEAFF. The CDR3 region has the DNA TGCAGTGCGGGAGGATCCGGGACAGCAATAAAAGAAGCTTTCTTT.

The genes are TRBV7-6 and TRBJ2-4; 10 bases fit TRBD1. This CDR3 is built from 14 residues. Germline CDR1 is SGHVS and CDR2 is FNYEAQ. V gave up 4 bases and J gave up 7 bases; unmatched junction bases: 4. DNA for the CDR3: TGTGCCAGCAGCTCAAGACAGGGGGCGAACATTCAGTACTTC. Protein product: CASSSRQGANIQYF.

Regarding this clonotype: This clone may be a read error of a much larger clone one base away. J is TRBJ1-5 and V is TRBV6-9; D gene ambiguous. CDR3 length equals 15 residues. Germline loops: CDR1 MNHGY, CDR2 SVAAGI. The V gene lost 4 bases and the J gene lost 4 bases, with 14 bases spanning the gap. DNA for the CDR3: TGTGCCAGCAGTTTCATGACGGCCCAGAATCAGCCCCAGCATTTT. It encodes CASSFMTAQNQPQHF.

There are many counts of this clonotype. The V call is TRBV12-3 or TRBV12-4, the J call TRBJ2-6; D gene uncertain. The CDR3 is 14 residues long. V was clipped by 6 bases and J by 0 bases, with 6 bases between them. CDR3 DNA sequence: TGTGCCAGCAGCCTACACTCTGGGGCCAACGTCCTGACTTTC. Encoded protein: CASSLHSGANVLTF.

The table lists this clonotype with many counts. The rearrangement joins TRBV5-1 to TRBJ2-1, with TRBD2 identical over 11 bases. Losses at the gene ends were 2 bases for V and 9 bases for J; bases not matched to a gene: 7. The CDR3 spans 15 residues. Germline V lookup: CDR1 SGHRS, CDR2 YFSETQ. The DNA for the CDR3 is TGCGCCAGCAGCTTAACTAGCGGGGGCGGAGGTGAGCAGTTCTTC. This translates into CASSLTSGGGGEQFF.

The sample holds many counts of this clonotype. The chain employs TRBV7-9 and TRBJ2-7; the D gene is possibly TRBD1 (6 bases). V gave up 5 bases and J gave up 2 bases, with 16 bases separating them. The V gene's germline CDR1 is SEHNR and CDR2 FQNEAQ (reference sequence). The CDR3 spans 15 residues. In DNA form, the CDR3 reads TGTGCCAGCAGCGAAAACCGGGACACAACCTACGAGCAGTACTTC. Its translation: CASSENRDTTYEQYF.

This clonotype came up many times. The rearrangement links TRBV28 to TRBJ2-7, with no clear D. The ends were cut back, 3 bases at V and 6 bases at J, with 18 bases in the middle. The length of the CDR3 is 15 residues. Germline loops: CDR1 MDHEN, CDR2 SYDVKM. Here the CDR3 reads CASSFSHSYLGEQYF. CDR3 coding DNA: TGTGCCAGCAGTTTTTCTCACTCTTACCTAGGCGAGCAGTACTTC.

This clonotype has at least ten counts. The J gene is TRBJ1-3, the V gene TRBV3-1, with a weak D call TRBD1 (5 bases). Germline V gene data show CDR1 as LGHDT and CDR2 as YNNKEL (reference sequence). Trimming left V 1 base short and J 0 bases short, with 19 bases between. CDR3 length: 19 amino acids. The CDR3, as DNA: TGTGCCAGCAGCCAAGTTTTTAGCGGGACCCAAGGCTCTGGAAACACCATATATTTT. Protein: CASSQVFSGTQGSGNTIYF.

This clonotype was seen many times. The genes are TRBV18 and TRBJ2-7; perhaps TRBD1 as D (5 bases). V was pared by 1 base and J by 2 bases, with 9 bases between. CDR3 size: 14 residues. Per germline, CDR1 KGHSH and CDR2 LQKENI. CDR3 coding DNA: TGTGCCAGCTCACCACAGGGGTTAGCCTACGAGCAGTACTTC. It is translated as CASSPQGLAYEQYF.

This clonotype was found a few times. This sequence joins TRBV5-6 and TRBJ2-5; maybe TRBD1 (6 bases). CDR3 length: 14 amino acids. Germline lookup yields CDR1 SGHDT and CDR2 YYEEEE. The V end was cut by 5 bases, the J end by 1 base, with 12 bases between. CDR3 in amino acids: CASRPDRLQETQYF. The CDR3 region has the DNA TGTGCCAGCAGACCCGACAGGCTCCAAGAGACCCAGTACTTC.

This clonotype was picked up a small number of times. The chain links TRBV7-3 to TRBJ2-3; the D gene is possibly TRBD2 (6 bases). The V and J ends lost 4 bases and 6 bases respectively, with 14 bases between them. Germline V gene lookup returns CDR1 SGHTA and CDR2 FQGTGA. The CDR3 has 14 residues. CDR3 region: CASSSGVNVDTQYF. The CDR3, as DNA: TGTGCCAGCAGCTCGGGGGTTAACGTCGATACGCAGTATTTT.

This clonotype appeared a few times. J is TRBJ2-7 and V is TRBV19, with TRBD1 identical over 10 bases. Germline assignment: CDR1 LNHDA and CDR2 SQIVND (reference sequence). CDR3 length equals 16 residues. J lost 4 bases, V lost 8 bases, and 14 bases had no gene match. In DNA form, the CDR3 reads TGTGCCAGTTCAACCCCCGGGACAGGGGATGCTTACGAGCAGTACTTC. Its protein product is CASSTPGTGDAYEQYF.

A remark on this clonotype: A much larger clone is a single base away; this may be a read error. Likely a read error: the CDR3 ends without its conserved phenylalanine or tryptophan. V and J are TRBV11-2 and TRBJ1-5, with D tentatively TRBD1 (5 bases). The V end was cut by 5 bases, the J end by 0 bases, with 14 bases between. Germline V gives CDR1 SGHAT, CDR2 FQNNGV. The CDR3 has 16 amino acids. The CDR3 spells CASSPGHGNSNQPQHS. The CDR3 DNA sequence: TGTGCCAGCAGCCCAGGGCACGGTAATAGCAATCAGCCCCAGCATTCT.

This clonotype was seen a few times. Written as DNA, the CDR3 is TGCGCCAGCAGCTCCGTACAGGGTGGCACAGATACGCAGTATTTT. It encodes CASSSVQGGTDTQYF. This rearrangement joins TRBV5-1 to TRBJ2-3, with a tentative D call TRBD1 (6 bases). Trimming cost V 3 bases and J 1 base, with 12 bases left between them. Germline V gene data show CDR1 as SGHRS and CDR2 as YFSETQ. The CDR3 runs 15 residues.

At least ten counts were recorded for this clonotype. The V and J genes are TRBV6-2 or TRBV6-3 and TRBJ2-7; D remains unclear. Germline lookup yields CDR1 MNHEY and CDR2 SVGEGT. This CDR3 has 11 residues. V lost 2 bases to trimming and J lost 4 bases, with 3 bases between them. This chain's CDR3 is CASSYHYEQYF. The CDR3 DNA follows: TGTGCCAGCAGTTACCATTACGAGCAGTACTTC.

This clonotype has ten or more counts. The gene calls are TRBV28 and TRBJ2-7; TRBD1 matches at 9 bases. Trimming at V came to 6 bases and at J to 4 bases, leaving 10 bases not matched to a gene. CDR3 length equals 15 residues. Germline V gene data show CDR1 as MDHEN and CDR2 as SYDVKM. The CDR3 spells CASSQADRGGYEQYF. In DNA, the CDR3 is TGTGCCAGCAGCCAGGCGGACAGGGGAGGGTACGAGCAGTACTTC.